Following are 24 T cell receptor beta chains from one sample sequenced in a study of T cell repertoires in ileal Crohn's disease. Libraries were prepared by immunoSEQ multiplex PCR; TCRdb keeps only in-frame clonotypes and omits some of them. The sample shows some 28,000 clones, roughly 78% of them seen only once. Material: ileal tissue. The receptors here all came from an adult with Crohn's disease.

The chain is built from TRBV7-2 and TRBJ1-1; D may be TRBD1 (6 bases). Deletions cut 10 bases from V and 5 bases from J, with 20 bases between. This CDR3 region has 14 residues. Germline V lookup: CDR1 SGHTA, CDR2 FQGNSA. CDR3 in amino acids: CANKRWYTGTEAFF. The CDR3 coding sequence is TGTGCCAACAAACGGTGGTACACAGGGACTGAAGCTTTCTTT. Looking up the rest from reference TRBV7-2 and TRBJ1-1 gives the full variable domain: GAGVSQSPSNKVTEKGKDVELRCDPISGHTALYWYRQSLGQGLEFLIYFQGNSAPDKSGLPSDRFSAERTGGSVSTLTIQRTQQEDSAVYLCANKRWYTGTEAFFGQGTRLTVV.

The V call is TRBV5-4, the J call TRBJ2-3, with 12 positions matching TRBD2. Germline-derived CDR1 and CDR2 are SGHNT and YYREEE (reference sequence). The CDR3 is 16 residues long. V trimming: 4 bases; J trimming: 6 bases; junction bases outside the gene matches: 9. For the CDR3, the DNA is TGTGCCAGCAGCCAACGACTAGCGGGGGTGGGGGATACGCAGTATTTT. Protein: CASSQRLAGVGDTQYF.

This clone was seen a handful of times. The rearrangement joins TRBV6-5 to TRBJ1-3; the D is unclear. Trimming cost V 6 bases and J 0 bases, with 3 bases left between them. Germline CDR1 is MNHEY and CDR2 is SVGAGI. This CDR3 is built from 12 residues. The CDR3 nucleotides are TGTGCCAGCAGCAACTCTGGAAACACCATATATTTT. Translating it yields CASSNSGNTIYF.

V and J are TRBV18 and TRBJ1-2; 9 nucleotides agree with TRBD1. CDR3 length: 16 amino acids. V was pared by 3 bases and J by 2 bases, with 7 bases of the junction left unmatched. The germline V gene has CDR1 KGHSH and CDR2 LQKENI. As DNA, the CDR3 is TGTGCCAGCTCACCGGTTCCGGGACAGGGAAACTATGGCTACACCTTC. The encoded protein is CASSPVPGQGNYGYTF.

The CDR3 sequence: CASSLVGTSAYEQYF. The DNA of the CDR3 is TGTGCCAGCAGCTTAGTCGGGACTAGCGCATACGAGCAGTACTTC. V usage is TRBV7-2 and J usage is TRBJ2-7, with 10 bases lining up with TRBD2. This CDR3 region has 15 residues. In germline, CDR1 is SGHTA, CDR2 FQGNSA. V shed 1 base and J 4 bases; nucleotides not matched to a gene: 4.

This chain joins TRBV11-2 and TRBJ2-2; 7 positions match TRBD1. With V trimmed by 1 base and J by 1 base, 0 bases remained unmatched. Germline CDR1 and CDR2: SGHAT and FQNNGV. The CDR3 length is 15 residues. CDR3: CASSLGDRNTGELFF. The CDR3 DNA follows: TGTGCCAGCAGCTTAGGGGACAGGAACACCGGGGAGCTGTTTTTT.

A single count supports this clone. The rearrangement joins TRBV7-9 to TRBJ2-7, with D possibly being TRBD1 (5 bases). The germline V and J ends were trimmed by 5 bases and 2 bases, with 25 bases remaining between them. This CDR3 region has 18 residues. Germline assignment: CDR1 SEHNR and CDR2 FQNEAQ (reference sequence). The CDR3 loop is CASSPILGVRGITYEQYF. In DNA, the CDR3 is TGTGCCAGCAGCCCTATTCTTGGTGTTAGGGGAATAACCTACGAGCAGTACTTC.

The chain has TRBV2 and TRBJ2-1, with D maybe TRBD1 (5 bases). The germline V gene encodes CDR1 SNHLY and CDR2 FYNNEI. V lost 11 bases and J lost 7, with 18 bases in between. The CDR3 is 13 amino acids. The CDR3: CASRPPGANEQFF. CDR3 sequence (DNA): TGTGCCTCCAGGCCCCCTGGGGCTAATGAGCAGTTCTTC.

This chain uses TRBV28 with TRBJ2-4; possibly TRBD1 for D (6 bases). The CDR3 is made up of 15 amino acids. The V end lost 2 bases, the J end lost 1 base, and 9 bases lay between the germline ends. Germline assignment: CDR1 MDHEN and CDR2 SYDVKM. The CDR3 bases are TGTGCCAGCAGTTTAGAGGGGGTGGCCAAAAACATTCAGTACTTC. Translating it yields CASSLEGVAKNIQYF.

This CDR3 is CAISEPHPLAGERETQYF. In nucleotides, the CDR3 is TGTGCCATCAGTGAGCCCCACCCACTAGCGGGAGAGCGAGAGACCCAGTACTTC. The chain links TRBV10-3 to TRBJ2-5, with TRBD2 matching over 11 bases. CDR1 ENHRY and CDR2 SYGVKD come from the germline V gene. V shed 2 bases and J 4 bases; nucleotides not matched to a gene: 12. CDR3 size: 18 residues.

Here the CDR3 reads CASSRTGFKTQYF. CDR3 nucleotides: TGTGCCAGCAGCCGGACAGGGTTTAAGACCCAGTACTTC. The chain employs TRBV7-2 and TRBJ2-5; 8 bases fit TRBD1. The CDR3 sequence is 13 residues long. V shed 5 bases, J shed 6 bases, and the junction held 5 bases outside the gene matches. Germline V lookup: CDR1 SGHTA, CDR2 FQGNSA.

The chain couples TRBV29-1 to TRBJ2-7; the match to TRBD1 covers 7 bases. Trimming cost V 7 bases and J 10 bases; bases outside gene matches: 16. The CDR3 contains 13 residues. Germline values: CDR1 SQVTM, CDR2 ANQGSEA. The CDR3 loop is CSARQGDRAPQYF. CDR3 nucleotide sequence: TGCAGCGCCCGGCAGGGGGACCGGGCTCCCCAGTACTTC.

The chain recombines TRBV29-1 with TRBJ2-5, with D perhaps TRBD1 (6 bases). CDR1 is SQVTM, CDR2 ANQGSEA, per germline. Trimming took off 5 bases at V and 2 bases at J, with 12 bases between the two ends. The CDR3 is made up of 13 amino acids. CDR3 bases: TGCAGCGTTCTTCAGGGGAAACAAGAGACCCAGTACTTC. The encoded protein is CSVLQGKQETQYF. The full variable domain, completed using reference TRBV29-1 and TRBJ2-5, is SAVISQKPSRDICQRGTSLTIQCQVDSQVTMMFWYRQQPGQSLTLIATANQGSEATYESGFVIDKFPISRPNLTFSTLTVSNMSPEDSSIYLCSVLQGKQETQYFGPGTRLLVL.

The rearrangement uses TRBV29-1 and TRBJ1-2; D uncertain. Germline lookup yields CDR1 SQVTM and CDR2 ANQGSEA. This CDR3 region has 12 residues. Trimming cost V 4 bases and J 7 bases, with 13 bases left between them. The CDR3 coding sequence is TGCAGCGTTGTTGATGCCCTAAGTGGCTACACCTTC. This encodes CSVVDALSGYTF.

V gene TRBV5-4 combines with J gene TRBJ2-1; 10 nucleotides align to TRBD1. CDR1 and CDR2 (germline): SGHNT, YYREEE (reference sequence). The CDR3 loop spans 14 amino acids. With V trimmed by 5 bases and J by 7 bases, 6 bases remained unmatched. The CDR3 bases are TGTGCCAGCAGAACGGGACAGGGGATGAATGAGCAGTTCTTC. Protein sequence: CASRTGQGMNEQFF.

The V gene is TRBV7-2, the J gene TRBJ1-3; D is ambiguous. Germline values: CDR1 SGHTA, CDR2 FQGNSA. V dropped 5 bases and J dropped 0 bases, with 11 bases sitting between them. The CDR3 loop spans 15 amino acids. Here the CDR3 reads CASSQAPSSGNTIYF. Here the CDR3 DNA reads TGTGCCAGCAGCCAAGCGCCCTCCTCTGGAAACACCATATATTTT.

The chain has TRBV30 and TRBJ1-5; 7 positions match TRBD1. CDR1 is GTSNPN, CDR2 SVGIG, per germline (reference sequence). Trimming at V came to 3 bases and at J to 4 bases, leaving 9 bases not matched to a gene. CDR3 length equals 15 residues. The CDR3 loop reads CAWRDRDRVNQPQHF. The CDR3, as DNA: TGTGCCTGGAGAGACCGTGACAGGGTGAATCAGCCCCAGCATTTT.

Worth noting for this clone: The junction departs from germline at one end; a sequencing error may be responsible. The rearrangement links TRBV7-7 to TRBJ2-5; D remains unclear. Germline loops: CDR1 SSHAT, CDR2 FNYEAQ (reference sequence). The CDR3 has 13 amino acids. For the CDR3, the DNA is TGTGCTAGCAGCTTATCCCCCCGAGAGACCCAGTACTTC. Encoded protein: CASSLSPRETQYF.

This sequence joins TRBV7-2 and TRBJ2-2, with D possibly matching TRBD2 (5 bases). This CDR3 contains 14 residues. Germline CDR1 reads SGHTA; CDR2 reads FQGNSA. The germline V and J ends were trimmed by 1 base and 7 bases, with 10 bases remaining between them. The CDR3 sequence: CASSLEIANGELFF. CDR3 in DNA: TGTGCCAGCAGCTTAGAAATAGCGAACGGGGAGCTGTTTTTT.

The chain couples TRBV7-9 to TRBJ2-2, with a weak D call TRBD2 (5 bases). The germline V gene has CDR1 SEHNR and CDR2 FQNEAQ (reference sequence). V was clipped by 3 bases and J by 11 bases, with 13 bases between them. This CDR3 region has 13 residues. The DNA of the CDR3 is TGTGCCAGCAGCTTCCTAGCCTCCCGAGAGCTGTTTTTT. Translation gives CASSFLASRELFF.

This clone is labeled medium-sized. V usage is TRBV19 and J usage is TRBJ1-2; no firm D call. CDR1 LNHDA and CDR2 SQIVND come from the germline V gene (reference sequence). This CDR3 contains 12 residues. The V gene lost 6 bases and the J gene lost 1 base, with 6 bases spanning the gap. The CDR3 bases are TGTGCCAGTAGAGAGATTAACTATGGCTACACCTTC. Its protein product is CASREINYGYTF. Supplemented by reference TRBV19 and TRBJ1-2, the full variable domain reads DGGITQSPKYLFRKEGQNVTLSCEQNLNHDAMYWYRQDPGQGLRLIYYSQIVNDFQKGDIAEGYSVSREKKESFPLTVTSAQKNPTAFYLCASREINYGYTFGSGTRLTVV.

The gene calls are TRBV5-1 and TRBJ2-3; TRBD2 might be the D (6 bases). V dropped 0 bases and J dropped 1 base, with 12 bases sitting between them. The CDR3 sequence is 16 residues long. Germline CDR1 SGHRS, CDR2 YFSETQ. The CDR3 is CASSLEEGVGTDTQYF. DNA of the CDR3: TGCGCCAGCAGCTTGGAGGAGGGCGTGGGCACAGATACGCAGTATTTT.

J is TRBJ2-7 and V is TRBV7-8, with a weak D call TRBD1 (5 bases). Deletions cut 5 bases from V and 12 bases from J, with 20 bases between. Germline CDR1 SGHVS, CDR2 FQNEAQ. CDR3 length equals 13 residues. The CDR3 here is CASSLGRGADRYF. The CDR3 bases are TGTGCCAGCAGCCTAGGGCGCGGTGCCGACAGGTACTTC.

CDR3 sequence: CASSLGTGDQETQYF. The CDR3 region has the DNA TGTGCCAGCAGCTTAGGGACGGGGGACCAAGAGACCCAGTACTTC. The chain links TRBV7-6 to TRBJ2-5, with TRBD2 as a possible D gene (6 bases). This CDR3 contains 15 residues. The V gene's germline CDR1 is SGHVS and CDR2 FNYEAQ. Trimming removed 1 base at V and 0 bases at J, with 9 bases between.